This is a list of T cell receptor beta chains from one sample in a study of blood T cells in healthy people across ages. TCRdb re-called the 5' RACE reads through MiXCR, storing one row per CDR3 protein. Of under 950,000 distinct CDR3 sequences in the sample, about 20% were seen once. Input material: blood. The receptor source for this set is a man in his sixties or seventies in good health. Both conserved end residues are part of each CDR3. The D gene is left open where the match is weak. For some rows the clone size is stated as once, few or many, or as a class when expanded; others skip it.

D	size	V	J	DNA	CDR3
.	few	TRBV24-1	TRBJ1-5	TGTGCCGCCAGTAAACCAGGGGATCATCAGCCCCAGCATTTT	CAASKPGDHQPQHF
.	few	TRBV24-1	TRBJ2-6	TGTGCCACCAGTGCCACTGGGGCCAACGTCCTGACTTTC	CATSATGANVLTF
.	many	TRBV7-8	TRBJ1-4	TGTGCCAGCAGCTCACCAACGGACGACCCTTCGAGGAAACTGTTTTTT	CASSSPTDDPSRKLFF
.	.	TRBV5-1	TRBJ2-1	TGCGTCAGCAGCTCCGGGACGGTGAGCTCCTACAATGAGCAGTTCTTC	CVSSSGTVSSYNEQFF
.	few	TRBV28	TRBJ1-2	TGTGCCAGCACCCCCGACAGAACTCGCGGCTACACCTTC	CASTPDRTRGYTF
.	.	TRBV5-5	TRBJ2-7	TGTGCCAGCAGCTTGCGTAGCGGTAGCTCCTACGAGCAGTACTTC	CASSLRSGSSYEQYF
.	.	TRBV5-1	TRBJ1-3	TGCGCCAGCACCGCGGGCGGAAACACTATATATTTT	CASTAGGNTIYF
TRBD1	.	TRBV29-1	TRBJ1-1	TGCAGCGCCACCGGGACAGTGAACACTGAAGCTTTCTTT	CSATGTVNTEAFF
.	few	TRBV6-2/TRBV6-3	TRBJ2-3	TGTGCCAGCAGACCTTCCGGGCCAGGGGCGCAGTATTTT	CASRPSGPGAQYF
TRBD1	.	TRBV20-1	TRBJ2-1	TGCAGTGCTGTAGCCGGGACAGCCGGCAATGAGCAGTTCTTC	CSAVAGTAGNEQFF
.	few	TRBV5-1	TRBJ1-5	TGCGCCGGCAGCTGGACACCCTCTAGCAATCAGCCCCAGCATTTT	CAGSWTPSSNQPQHF
TRBD1	.	TRBV3-1	TRBJ1-1	TGTGCCAGCAGCCAAGGCCCTGGGACAGTTAACACTGAAGCTTTCTTT	CASSQGPGTVNTEAFF
.	few	TRBV2	TRBJ1-4	TGTGCCAGCGGCGCTAAAACAGGGAGGATTGGTGAAAAACTGTTTTTT	CASGAKTGRIGEKLFF
.	few	TRBV5-1	TRBJ2-7	TGCGCCAGCAGCTTGATGGGCGCCCCTCGCGAGCAGTACTTC	CASSLMGAPREQYF
.	once	TRBV30	TRBJ2-5	TGTGCCTTGAAAAGGTCAACCAGGGAAGAGACCCAGTACTTC	CALKRSTREETQYF
.	.	TRBV6-1	TRBJ2-1	TGTGCCAGCAGTGAAGCTGGGGGTTCCTACAATGAGCAGTTCTTC	CASSEAGGSYNEQFF
.	.	TRBV19	TRBJ2-5	TGTGCCAGTAGTATGAACCCCCGCGAGACCCAGTACTTC	CASSMNPRETQYF
.	.	TRBV6-2/TRBV6-3	TRBJ1-3	TGTGCCAGCAGAAGACAAGGCCAGTCCATTGGAAACACCATATATTTT	CASRRQGQSIGNTIYF
.	.	TRBV18	TRBJ2-3	TGTGCCAGCTCATTCGTCCGGGACACAGATACGCAGTATTTT	CASSFVRDTDTQYF
.	.	TRBV6-5	TRBJ2-3	TGTGCCAGCAGTCCGGACTGGAGCACAGATACGCAGTATTTT	CASSPDWSTDTQYF
TRBD2	many	TRBV5-6	TRBJ2-3	TGTGCCAGCAGCTTTTCTAGCGGGGGGGCCGGTACAGATACGCAGTATTTT	CASSFSSGGAGTDTQYF
TRBD1	.	TRBV7-2	TRBJ2-1	TGTGCCAGCAGCCTCTACGGACAGGGCCTTTACAATGAGCAGTTCTTC	CASSLYGQGLYNEQFF
.	few	TRBV6-5	TRBJ1-4	TGTGCCAGCAGGGCAGGGACAACACAAACTGAAAAACTGTTTTTT	CASRAGTTQTEKLFF
.	few	TRBV28	TRBJ1-1	TGTGCCAGCAAAAATAGGGGGACAAAGAACACTGAAGCTTTCTTT	CASKNRGTKNTEAFF
.	few	TRBV27	TRBJ2-7	TGTGCCAGCAGTTTAACAGGTTCCCACGAGCAGTACTTC	CASSLTGSHEQYF
TRBD1	.	TRBV5-1	TRBJ1-4	TGCGCCAGCAGCTTCGAGACAGGGGATAACGTAAAACTGTTTTTT	CASSFETGDNVKLFF
.	few	TRBV20-1	TRBJ2-3	TGCAGTGCTGCCCAGGGGTATTTT	CSAAQGYF
.	.	TRBV6-5	TRBJ1-6	TGTGCCAGCAGTTTAGCCGGTTGGTCCTATAATTCACCCCTCCACTTT	CASSLAGWSYNSPLHF
TRBD1	.	TRBV5-1	TRBJ1-1	TGCGCCAGCAGCTATGGACAGGGGGAGGCGAACACTGAGGCTTTCTTT	CASSYGQGEANTEAFF
.	.	TRBV20-1	TRBJ1-4	TGCAGTGCTAGAGATGGGCAGGGGAGAGAAAAACTGTTTTTT	CSARDGQGREKLFF
.	few	TRBV6-1	TRBJ2-5	TGTGCCAGCAGTGAAGCTCCGGCGGCCCAGTACTTC	CASSEAPAAQYF
.	.	TRBV7-9	TRBJ2-5	TGTGCCAGCAGCTCTACAGGGCGAGGAGAGCAGTACTTC	CASSSTGRGEQYF
TRBD2	.	TRBV3-1	TRBJ2-3	TGTGCCAGCAGCCAAGGTAGCGGGAGGGGCACAGATACGCAGTATTTT	CASSQGSGRGTDTQYF
.	few	TRBV12-3/TRBV12-4	TRBJ1-5	TGTGCCAGCAGTTCCCGGGTAGGGGATAGCAATCAGCCCCAGCATTTT	CASSSRVGDSNQPQHF
.	.	TRBV13	TRBJ2-3	TGTGCCAGCAGGAGCCCTGGAGATACGCAGTATTTT	CASRSPGDTQYF
TRBD2	.	TRBV6-5	TRBJ2-7	TGTGCCAGCTCTCGCCTTATCCGGACTAGCTCTGGTGAGCAGTACTTC	CASSRLIRTSSGEQYF
.	few	TRBV7-8	TRBJ1-3	TGTGCCAGCAGCGCTTACACAGGGCCGGCGGGAAACACCATATATTTT	CASSAYTGPAGNTIYF
.	.	TRBV29-1	TRBJ2-3	TGCAGCGTCGCATCGCTGGCTAGCGAGTTATCAGATACGCAGTATTTT	CSVASLASELSDTQYF
TRBD1	.	TRBV2	TRBJ2-2	TGTGCCAGCAGTTACGACAGGGGGCCGAACACCGGGGAGCTGTTTTTT	CASSYDRGPNTGELFF
.	.	TRBV20-1	TRBJ2-5	TGCAGTGCTGGCGAGCAGACCCAGTACTTC	CSAGEQTQYF
TRBD2	.	TRBV9	TRBJ2-3	TGTGCCAGCAGCGTAGGCCGACTAGCGGGGCTCACAGATACGCAGTATTTT	CASSVGRLAGLTDTQYF
.	many	TRBV12-3/TRBV12-4	TRBJ2-5	TGTGCCAGCAGTGAAGAGGAGACCCAGTACTTC	CASSEEETQYF
.	few	TRBV5-1	TRBJ1-4	TGCGCCAGCAAAAGACAGGAGTCGACTAATGAAAAACTGTTTTTT	CASKRQESTNEKLFF
.	few	TRBV12-3/TRBV12-4	TRBJ1-6	TGTGCCAGCAGTTGGGGCGAGTGGAATTCACCCCTCCACTTT	CASSWGEWNSPLHF
.	.	TRBV24-1	TRBJ2-5	TGTGCCACCAGTGATCCTTCCCGGGCCCTGGAGACCCAGTACTTC	CATSDPSRALETQYF
.	many	TRBV27	TRBJ2-3	TGTGCCAGCAGACTCGTGGGTCGAGATACGCAGTATTTT	CASRLVGRDTQYF